This entry lists 24 T cell receptor beta chains sequenced from one sample in a study of beta chain features in type 1 diabetes. What was sequenced were expressed TCRB transcripts, since all of the isolated RNA had been reverse transcribed. Assay used: immunoSEQ multiplex PCR; TCRdb lists only in-frame clones, some missing. The sample lists around 300,000 clones; 14% were seen once. The sample was central memory CD4+ T cells from blood. These receptors were obtained from a man aged 25 to 40 in good health.

This clone showed up just a few times. J is TRBJ1-1 and V is TRBV12-5; possible D gene TRBD1, 5 bases. Germline CDR1 and CDR2: LGHNT and FRNRAP. The CDR3 has 13 residues. The V end was cut by 3 bases, the J end by 4 bases, with 9 bases between. For the CDR3, the DNA is TGTGCTAGTGGTTTAGCAGGGCTCACTGAAGCTTTCTTT. This sequence encodes CASGLAGLTEAFF.

The chain joins TRBV10-3 to TRBJ1-6, with 8 bases lining up with TRBD1. Germline V CDR1 and CDR2: ENHRY, SYGVKD. With 2 bases clipped from V and 0 bases from J, the junction kept 0 bases outside the gene matches. The CDR3 spans 16 residues. The CDR3 protein is CAISETGGSYNSPLHF. The CDR3 nucleotides read TGTGCCATCAGTGAGACAGGGGGCTCCTATAATTCACCCCTCCACTTT.

CDR3 amino acids: CASSHKNTGELFF. The CDR3 nucleotides are TGTGCCAGCAGCCATAAGAACACCGGGGAGCTGTTTTTT. The chain recombines TRBV7-2 with TRBJ2-2, with D uncertain. This CDR3 contains 13 residues. Trimming cost V 5 bases and J 1 base, with 5 bases left between them. Germline V gene sequence: CDR1 SGHTA, CDR2 FQGNSA.

The gene calls are TRBV5-6 and TRBJ2-7, with 7 bases identical to TRBD1. V was clipped by 2 bases and J by 2 bases; unmatched bases: 7. The CDR3 has 15 amino acids. Germline V CDR1 and CDR2: SGHDT, YYEEEE. CDR3 coding DNA: TGTGCCAGCAGCTTCACGGGGCAGGGGGCCTACGAGCAGTACGTC. Encoded protein: CASSFTGQGAYEQYV.

This clone occurred a few times. The chain joins TRBV18 to TRBJ2-5; no definite D call. V was cut by 2 bases and J by 1 base, with 5 bases left in between. Germline V gene lookup returns CDR1 KGHSH and CDR2 LQKENI. This CDR3 is 13 amino acids long. The CDR3 region is CASSPGSQETQYF. DNA of the CDR3: TGTGCCAGCTCACCAGGCAGCCAAGAGACCCAGTACTTC.

In its sample, this clone was seen a few times. This chain links TRBV6-5 with TRBJ2-7, with D hard to call. The germline V gene encodes CDR1 MNHEY and CDR2 SVGAGI. The length of the CDR3 is 10 residues. Trimming took off 6 bases at V and 7 bases at J, with 7 bases between the two ends. CDR3 region: CASRLKEQYF. DNA of the CDR3: TGTGCCAGCAGGCTCAAGGAGCAGTACTTC.

The chain has TRBV28 and TRBJ2-5, with 8 bases aligning to TRBD1. The trim removed 1 base at V and 5 bases at J, leaving 6 bases unmatched. Germline V gene lookup returns CDR1 MDHEN and CDR2 SYDVKM. This CDR3 region has 15 residues. CDR3 protein: CASSLYPTGAETQYF. The CDR3 DNA is TGTGCCAGCAGTTTATACCCGACAGGGGCCGAGACCCAGTACTTC.

This chain connects TRBV7-2 to TRBJ2-5; possibly TRBD2 for D (7 bases). Germline V lookup: CDR1 SGHTA, CDR2 FQGNSA. The CDR3 has 13 residues. The ends were cut back, 4 bases at V and 5 bases at J, with 11 bases in the middle. The CDR3 sequence is CASSSAGAETQYF. The DNA for the CDR3 is TGTGCCAGCAGCTCCGCGGGGGCCGAGACCCAGTACTTC.

CDR3 sequence (DNA): TGTGCCAGCAGCGCCGAACAGACTGTTAATGAGCAGTTCTTC. Protein: CASSAEQTVNEQFF. J is TRBJ2-1 and V is TRBV9; D is unclear. This CDR3 has 14 amino acids. V lost 3 bases and J lost 7, with 14 bases in between. Germline V gives CDR1 SGDLS, CDR2 YYNGEE.

This clone was seen a few times. V and J are TRBV11-3 and TRBJ2-4; maybe TRBD1 (6 bases). Germline V gene sequence: CDR1 SGHNT, CDR2 YENEEA. V dropped 8 bases and J dropped 6 bases, with 20 bases sitting between them. CDR3 length equals 15 residues. The CDR3 here is CASGGQMGLRNIQYF. CDR3 DNA: TGTGCCAGCGGGGGCCAAATGGGTCTCCGAAACATTCAGTACTTC.

Notes on this clone: Since a much larger clone is just one base distant, this may be a read error. This chain connects TRBV7-3 to TRBJ2-3; TRBD2 matches at 8 bases. Per germline, CDR1 SGHTA and CDR2 FQGTGA. After removal of 2 bases from V and 7 bases from J, the junction contained 2 bases not matched to a gene. This CDR3 region has 13 residues. For the CDR3, the DNA is TGTGCCAGCAGCTTAGGGACTAGTAATACGCAGTATTTT. Its translation is CASSLGTSNTQYF.

The V call is TRBV19, the J call TRBJ2-5; D is uncertain. Deletions cut 4 bases from V and 5 bases from J, with 11 bases between. The germline gives CDR1 LNHDA, CDR2 SQIVND (reference sequence). The length of the CDR3 is 13 residues. DNA for the CDR3: TGTGCCAGTAGTACCGGGCCTTTGGAGACCCAGTACTTC. Amino acids: CASSTGPLETQYF. The variable domain in full, with the rest retrieved from reference TRBV19 and TRBJ2-5, is DGGITQSPKYLFRKEGQNVTLSCEQNLNHDAMYWYRQDPGQGLRLIYYSQIVNDFQKGDIAEGYSVSREKKESFPLTVTSAQKNPTAFYLCASSTGPLETQYFGPGTRLLVL.

By sample share, this clone is medium-sized. The CDR3, as DNA: TGTGCCAGCCTCACATGGGAGGGAAACACCATATATTTT. Translating it yields CASLTWEGNTIYF. J is TRBJ1-3 and V is TRBV28, with D hard to call. Germline V gene data show CDR1 as MDHEN and CDR2 as SYDVKM. V dropped 8 bases and J dropped 4 bases, with 12 bases sitting between them. The CDR3 is 13 residues long.

This clone was seen more than once but under ten times. Sequence at one end of the junction differs from germline and may be a read error. The chain joins TRBV7-2 to TRBJ2-5, with D perhaps matching TRBD1 or TRBD2 (5 bases each). CDR1 is SGHTA and CDR2 is FQGNSA in the germline V gene. The CDR3 is 11 amino acids. CDR3 sequence: CASSTPGPSHF. CDR3 coding DNA: TGTGCCAGCAGCACACCGGGGCCTAGCCACTTC.

This clone was seen only a few times. This chain uses TRBV5-1 with TRBJ2-2; 11 bases fit TRBD1. CDR3 size: 15 residues. J gave up 6 bases and V 4 bases, and 5 bases lay outside the gene matches. In germline, CDR1 is SGHRS, CDR2 YFSETQ. DNA for the CDR3: TGCGCCAGCAGCGCTCCGGGACAGGGGGCCGGGGAGCTGTTTTTT. It specifies CASSAPGQGAGELFF.

There are many counts of this clone. CDR3 DNA sequence: TGTGCCAGCAGTCAAGACAGGGGGCGCCCCTATGGCTACACCTTC. It yields the protein CASSQDRGRPYGYTF. This rearrangement joins TRBV27 to TRBJ1-2; TRBD1 agrees at 10 bases. The CDR3 loop spans 15 amino acids. The germline V gene has CDR1 MNHEY and CDR2 SMNVEV (reference sequence). V shed 5 bases and J 4 bases; nucleotides not matched to a gene: 7.

J is TRBJ2-7 and V is TRBV6-5; TRBD1 agrees at 9 bases. The J segment lost 4 bases and the V segment lost 4 bases, leaving 8 bases of the junction unmatched. There are 15 residues in the CDR3. Germline V gives CDR1 MNHEY, CDR2 SVGAGI. CDR3 sequence reads: CASSWGQGGSYEQYF. The CDR3 region has the DNA TGTGCCAGCAGTTGGGGACAGGGAGGTTCTTACGAGCAGTACTTC.

This clone was picked up a small number of times. The chain links TRBV29-1 to TRBJ2-3; D gene uncertain. The CDR3 runs to 14 residues. Deletions cut 2 bases from V and 2 bases from J, with 11 bases between. The germline gives CDR1 SQVTM, CDR2 ANQGSEA. The CDR3 region is CSVEKVGYTDTQYF. The CDR3, as DNA: TGCAGCGTTGAAAAGGTTGGGTACACAGATACGCAGTATTTT.

This clone came up a few times. The genes are TRBV6-1 and TRBJ2-5, with D perhaps matching TRBD1 or TRBD2 (5 bases each). Between the trimmed V and J ends, which lost 6 bases and 2 bases, there was a span of 13 bases. Germline assignment: CDR1 MNHNS and CDR2 SASEGT. The length of the CDR3 is 14 residues. CDR3 nucleotides: TGTGCCAGCAGAGGGGCTCGAGGGCAAGAGACCCAGTACTTC. It yields the protein CASRGARGQETQYF.

This clone was seen only a few times. The genes are TRBV5-5 and TRBJ2-7; a possible D gene is TRBD1 (6 bases). Trimming shortened V by 0 bases and J by 7 bases, and 14 bases separated the two germline ends. Germline-derived CDR1 and CDR2 are SGHKS and YYEKEE (reference sequence). The CDR3 loop spans 14 amino acids. In DNA, the CDR3 is TGTGCCAGCAGCTTGGCCCCCACAGGGTATGAGCAGTACTTC. The encoded protein is CASSLAPTGYEQYF.

This clone was seen a few times. V usage is TRBV4-3 and J usage is TRBJ2-3; either TRBD1 or TRBD2 may supply D (5 bases each). The CDR3 consists of 17 residues. V was trimmed by 3 bases and J by 8 bases, leaving 24 bases between them. CDR1 is LGHNA, CDR2 YSLEER, per germline. The CDR3 sequence: CASSQVPGSGPTGTQYF. The DNA of the CDR3 is TGCGCCAGCAGCCAGGTACCAGGTTCGGGGCCCACGGGTACGCAGTATTTT.

This chain joins TRBV5-4 and TRBJ2-5, with D perhaps given as TRBD1 or TRBD2 (5 bases each). This CDR3 is built from 11 residues. CDR1 SGHNT and CDR2 YYREEE come from the germline V gene (reference sequence). This CDR3 reads CVGGTQETQYF. The CDR3 DNA is TGTGTCGGTGGGACCCAAGAGACCCAGTACTTC.

This clone was counted at least ten times. The rearrangement joins TRBV4-3 to TRBJ1-4; TRBD1 might be the D (6 bases). V lost 1 base to trimming and J lost 6 bases, with 9 bases between them. This CDR3 region has 14 residues. The germline V gene has CDR1 LGHNA and CDR2 YSLEER. The CDR3 reads CASSQVGGHEKLFF. DNA of the CDR3: TGCGCCAGCAGCCAAGTAGGGGGACATGAAAAACTGTTTTTT.

In its sample, this clone was seen once. This chain joins TRBV5-1 and TRBJ1-1; 8 bases match TRBD1. Looked up from germline, CDR1 is SGHRS and CDR2 is YFSETQ. J lost 6 bases, V lost 0 bases, and 7 bases had no gene match. This CDR3 region has 15 residues. The CDR3 DNA reads as TGCGCCAGCAGCTTGGCAGGGGGCGCGTCCGCTGAAGCTTTCTTT. Amino acids: CASSLAGGASAEAFF. The complete variable domain, with remaining parts taken from reference TRBV5-1 and TRBJ1-1, reads KAGVTQTPRYLIKTRGQQVTLSCSPISGHRSVSWYQQTPGQGLQFLFEYFSETQRNKGNFPGRFSGRQFSNSRSEMNVSTLELGDSALYLCASSLAGGASAEAFFGQGTRLTVV.